Following are 22 T cell receptor beta chains from one sample sequenced in a study of brain T cells in children with intractable seizures. Sequenced by immunoSEQ multiplex PCR; TCRdb stores in-frame clones only, minus some. Of roughly 80,000 clones in the sample, about 93% are singletons; the top ten hold under 2%. Sample: peripheral blood, taken at surgery. The source of these receptors is a boy younger than two with tuberous sclerosis and intractable seizures.

This rearrangement joins TRBV16 to TRBJ1-6, with D possibly matching TRBD1 (5 bases). Deletions cut 0 bases from V and 4 bases from J, with 10 bases between. This CDR3 region has 16 residues. Per germline, CDR1 KGHSY and CDR2 FQNENV. This CDR3 is CASSQSTGLYNSPLHF. Here the CDR3 DNA reads TGTGCCAGCAGCCAATCCACAGGTCTATATAATTCACCCCTCCACTTT.

This sequence joins TRBV5-1 and TRBJ2-3, with TRBD2 identical over 10 bases. V dropped 5 bases and J dropped 5; count of bases not matched to a gene: 8. The V gene's germline CDR1 is SGHRS and CDR2 YFSETQ. The CDR3 loop spans 15 amino acids. The CDR3 DNA is TGCGCCAGCAGGGATCTAGCGGGGGTTGGAGATACGCAGTATTTT. It yields the protein CASRDLAGVGDTQYF.

This clone came up once. The rearrangement links TRBV25-1 to TRBJ2-7, with a weak D call TRBD2 (5 bases). V lost 1 base and J lost 6, with 10 bases in between. The germline CDR1 and CDR2 sequences are MGHDK and SYGVNS. The CDR3 runs to 13 residues. CDR3 amino acids: CASSESRGLEQYF. CDR3 in DNA: TGTGCCAGCAGTGAATCCCGGGGTCTCGAGCAGTACTTC.

This chain uses TRBV3-1 (or the pseudogene TRBV3-2) with TRBJ1-3, with D possibly being TRBD1 (5 bases). Germline lookup yields CDR1 LGHDT and CDR2 YNNKEL (reference sequence). V was clipped by 0 bases and J by 7 bases, with 16 bases between them. This CDR3 has 16 amino acids. CDR3 in DNA: TGTGCCAGCAGCCAAGATCTGGGACTTGCCGGGAACACCATATATTTT. Translating gives CASSQDLGLAGNTIYF.

This chain uses TRBV7-8 with TRBJ1-4, with 8 bases that match TRBD1. The CDR3 loop spans 17 amino acids. Germline V gene sequence: CDR1 SGHVS, CDR2 FQNEAQ. V was clipped by 3 bases and J by 5 bases; unmatched bases: 11. The CDR3 DNA follows: TGTGCCAGCAGCTTGTACAGGGGGGAAACCTCCAATGAAAAACTGTTTTTT. It codes for CASSLYRGETSNEKLFF.

The V gene is TRBV19, the J gene TRBJ1-4, with D uncertain. This CDR3 contains 13 residues. V was clipped by 5 bases and J by 7 bases, with 11 bases between them. Germline V lookup: CDR1 LNHDA, CDR2 SQIVND (reference sequence). The CDR3 region has the DNA TGTGCCAGTAGTCCCCGGGAGACTGAAAAACTGTTTTTT. It yields the protein CASSPRETEKLFF.

This chain joins TRBV30 and TRBJ1-5; maybe TRBD1 (6 bases). Germline CDR1 is GTSNPN and CDR2 is SVGIG (reference sequence). Between the trimmed V and J ends, which lost 1 base and 2 bases, there was a span of 6 bases. This CDR3 has 13 residues. CDR3: CAWSGQGNQPQHF. The CDR3 nucleotides are TGTGCCTGGAGTGGACAGGGCAATCAGCCCCAGCATTTT.

The V and J genes are TRBV9 and TRBJ1-2, with D possibly matching TRBD1 (5 bases). Trimming took off 3 bases at V and 2 bases at J, with 11 bases between the two ends. This CDR3 is built from 14 residues. In germline, CDR1 is SGDLS, CDR2 YYNGEE. The CDR3 loop reads CASSALTENYGYTF. The CDR3 DNA sequence: TGTGCCAGCAGCGCCCTGACAGAGAACTATGGCTACACCTTC.

The chain couples TRBV27 to TRBJ2-7; D call uncertain. This CDR3 is built from 13 residues. V dropped 8 bases and J dropped 5 bases, with 16 bases sitting between them. Germline assignment: CDR1 MNHEY and CDR2 SMNVEV (reference sequence). CDR3 in amino acids: CASALTSIHEQYF. The CDR3 DNA reads TGTGCCAGCGCCCTTACAAGTATTCACGAGCAGTACTTC.

V gene TRBV28 combines with J gene TRBJ2-7, with D possibly being TRBD2 (6 bases). This CDR3 is 14 amino acids long. Per germline, CDR1 MDHEN and CDR2 SYDVKM. V lost 2 bases and J lost 1, with 9 bases in between. The CDR3: CASSLRGRSYEQYF. CDR3 coding DNA: TGTGCCAGCAGTTTACGGGGGAGGTCCTACGAGCAGTACTTC.

This chain joins TRBV29-1 and TRBJ2-2, with 11 bases lining up with TRBD1. CDR1 and CDR2 (germline): SQVTM, ANQGSEA. The CDR3 is 13 amino acids. With 7 bases clipped from V and 6 bases from J, the junction kept 4 bases outside the gene matches. CDR3 loop: CSGRDRGAGELFF. The DNA for the CDR3 is TGCAGCGGCCGGGACAGGGGGGCCGGGGAGCTGTTTTTT.

The chain is built from TRBV14 and TRBJ1-1; perhaps TRBD1 as D (6 bases). This CDR3 has 20 residues. V dropped 0 bases and J dropped 1 base, with 24 bases sitting between them. CDR1 is SGHDN, CDR2 FVKESK, per germline. The CDR3 reads CASSQDHSRRGGWPNTEAFF. The CDR3 bases are TGTGCCAGCAGCCAAGATCATTCGCGGAGGGGGGGATGGCCGAACACTGAAGCTTTCTTT.

The V and J genes are TRBV20-1 and TRBJ2-5; no definite D call. From germline, CDR1 is DFQATT and CDR2 SNEGSKA (reference sequence). Deletions cut 3 bases from V and 2 bases from J, with 10 bases between. This CDR3 is 13 amino acids long. The CDR3 spells CSASWTEQETQYF. As DNA, the CDR3 is TGCAGTGCTAGTTGGACGGAACAAGAGACCCAGTACTTC.

The chain combines TRBV6-5 with TRBJ2-5; the match to TRBD1 covers 9 bases. The V gene end was trimmed by 4 bases and the J gene end by 5 bases; junction bases not matched to a gene: 8. The CDR3 runs 15 residues. Germline CDR1 reads MNHEY; CDR2 reads SVGAGI. CDR3 residues: CASSSHRGLGETQYF. CDR3 bases: TGTGCCAGCAGTTCTCACAGGGGGCTCGGGGAGACCCAGTACTTC.

The chain carries TRBV13 and TRBJ2-2, with 8 bases matching TRBD1. The CDR3 has 15 amino acids. V lost 1 base and J lost 7; bases outside the gene matches: 5. CDR1 is PRHDT and CDR2 is FYEKMQ in the germline V gene (reference sequence). As DNA, the CDR3 is TGTGCCAGCAGCTTAGCCAGGGGGCGCATCGGGGAGCTGTTTTTT. Protein: CASSLARGRIGELFF.

This chain uses TRBV7-9 with TRBJ1-4, with D unclear. The germline V and J ends were trimmed by 4 bases and 7 bases, with 19 bases remaining between them. CDR1 and CDR2 from the germline V gene are SEHNR and FQNEAQ (reference sequence). The CDR3 totals 16 residues. In DNA, the CDR3 is TGTGCCAGCAGCTCTTCATCATTTCCCGGTCTTGAAAAACTGTTTTTT. Its protein product is CASSSSSFPGLEKLFF. Based on the CDR3 plus reference TRBV7-9 and TRBJ1-4, the full variable domain is DTGVSQNPRHKITKRGQNVTFRCDPISEHNRLYWYRQTLGQGPEFLTYFQNEAQLEKSRLLSDRFSAERPKGSFSTLEIQRTEQGDSAMYLCASSSSSFPGLEKLFFGSGTQLSVL.

This chain uses TRBV14 with TRBJ1-4; 8 bases are a match to TRBD1. The CDR3 sequence is 13 residues long. Trimming removed 5 bases from V and 7 bases from J; junction bases left unmatched: 3. Germline V gives CDR1 SGHDN, CDR2 FVKESK. In DNA form, the CDR3 reads TGTGCCAGCAGCACAGGGGGGGCTGAAAAACTGTTTTTT. Translated, it gives CASSTGGAEKLFF.

This CDR3 is CASSRAGQFSGNTIYF. DNA of the CDR3: TGTGCCAGCAGCCGGGCCGGGCAATTCTCTGGAAACACCATATATTTT. The V gene is TRBV7-9, the J gene TRBJ1-3, with no clear D. V gave up 5 bases and J gave up 0 bases, with 14 bases separating them. Germline-derived CDR1 and CDR2 are SEHNR and FQNEAQ (reference sequence). The CDR3 has 16 residues.

This rearrangement joins TRBV23-1 to TRBJ1-4; D ambiguous. TRBV23-1 is known as an ORF, though its function is uncertain. This CDR3 spans 14 amino acids. Trimming shortened V by 7 bases and J by 5 bases, and 14 bases separated the two germline ends. CDR3 in amino acids: CASKVGRYNEKLFF. The DNA for the CDR3 is TGCGCCAGCAAGGTAGGGAGGTACAATGAAAAACTGTTTTTT.

The chain is built from TRBV5-1 and TRBJ1-1, with D unclear. CDR1 SGHRS and CDR2 YFSETQ come from the germline V gene. The CDR3 has 14 amino acids. The V end lost 0 bases, the J end lost 1 base, and 7 bases lay between the germline ends. CDR3 in amino acids: CASSLGPRNTEAFF. For the CDR3, the DNA is TGCGCCAGCAGCTTGGGCCCCAGGAACACTGAAGCTTTCTTT.

The V and J genes are TRBV30 and TRBJ2-1, with D uncertain. Germline CDR1 GTSNPN, CDR2 SVGIG (reference sequence). The CDR3 has 16 amino acids. V shed 0 bases and J shed 0 bases, with 12 bases lying between them. In DNA, the CDR3 is TGTGCCTGGAGTGTACGAAGGATTAGCTCCTACAATGAGCAGTTCTTC. Protein: CAWSVRRISSYNEQFF. Together with reference TRBV30 and TRBJ2-1, the CDR3 gives the full variable domain: SQTIHQWPATLVQPVGSPLSLECTVEGTSNPNLYWYRQAAGRGLQLLFYSVGIGQISSEVPQNLSASRPQDRQFILSSKKLLLSDSGFYLCAWSVRRISSYNEQFFGPGTRLTVL.

This clone showed up just once. For the CDR3, the DNA is TGTGCCAGCAGCTTCCGTGGGGGCGTTGGAGGGGAGCAGTACTTC. Its protein product is CASSFRGGVGGEQYF. The chain has TRBV11-2 and TRBJ2-7; D may match TRBD1 or TRBD2 (6 bases each). CDR3 length equals 15 residues. V lost 3 bases and J 7 bases, leaving 19 bases between the germline ends. Looked up from germline, CDR1 is SGHAT and CDR2 is FQNNGV.